Listed below are T cell receptor beta chains from one sample, sequenced in a study of regulatory T cells in long-lasting Graves disease. TCRdb called the multiplex PCR reads again in MiXCR, with one record for every CDR3 protein. Of 400,000 to 450,000 distinct CDR3 sequences in the sample, roughly 15% were seen once. This sample also appeared in a second study, on T cells in Graves' hyperthyroidism and ophthalmopathy.

The source was peripheral blood mononuclear cells (PBMCs), collected at new diagnosis, from a patient treated with antithyroid drugs. These receptors all come from a woman between 25 and 40 years old with Graves disease. Each CDR3 is given with its conserved first and last residue. D genes are given only for firm matches. Clone size is given for some rows only: seen once, a few or many times, or a class if the clone is expanded.

clone size: many; V gene: TRBV20-1; CDR3 length: 19; J gene: TRBJ2-7; D gene: TRBD2; CDR3 DNA: TGCAGTGCTAGAACGTTTTCGGGACTAGCGGGAGGGCATACCTACGAGCAGTACTTC; CDR3 protein: CSARTFSGLAGGHTYEQYF
clone size: many; V gene: TRBV18; CDR3 length: 15; J gene: TRBJ2-1; D gene: TRBD2; CDR3 DNA: TGTGCCAGCTCACCAGCGCCTAGCGGAGACAATGAGCAGTTCTTC; CDR3 protein: CASSPAPSGDNEQFF
clone size: many; V gene: TRBV28; CDR3 length: 14; J gene: TRBJ2-5; D gene: NA; CDR3 DNA: TGTGCCAGCAGTGAAAAACAGGGACAAGAGACCCAGTACTTC; CDR3 protein: CASSEKQGQETQYF
clone size: many; V gene: TRBV2; CDR3 length: 15; J gene: TRBJ2-1; D gene: TRBD1; CDR3 DNA: TGTGCCAGCAGTCCTACAGGGGGCGCCTACAATGAGCAGTTCTTC; CDR3 protein: CASSPTGGAYNEQFF
clone size: many; V gene: TRBV20-1; CDR3 length: 12; J gene: TRBJ1-6; D gene: NA; CDR3 DNA: TGCAGTGCTAGAGCTCTCACTTCACCCCTCCACTTT; CDR3 protein: CSARALTSPLHF
clone size: NA; V gene: TRBV7-3; CDR3 length: 15; J gene: TRBJ1-6; D gene: TRBD1; CDR3 DNA: TGTGCCAGCAGCTTGGACAGGGGATTTTTTTCACCCCTCCACTTT; CDR3 protein: CASSLDRGFFSPLHF
clone size: few; V gene: TRBV11-2; CDR3 length: 17; J gene: TRBJ2-2; D gene: TRBD1; CDR3 DNA: TGTGCCAGCAGCTCCTATGGTGGGACAGTAAACACCGGGGAGCTGTTTTTT; CDR3 protein: CASSSYGGTVNTGELFF
clone size: few; V gene: TRBV6-5; CDR3 length: 13; J gene: TRBJ2-1; D gene: NA; CDR3 DNA: TGTGCCAGCAGTTACTCTTGGGGGTATGAGCAGTTCTTC; CDR3 protein: CASSYSWGYEQFF
clone size: many; V gene: TRBV12-3/TRBV12-4; CDR3 length: 17; J gene: TRBJ2-1; D gene: TRBD2; CDR3 DNA: TGTGCCAGCAGTTCTTTACCCGGGACTAGCGGGAACAATGAGCAGTTCTTC; CDR3 protein: CASSSLPGTSGNNEQFF
clone size: NA; V gene: TRBV3-1; CDR3 length: 15; J gene: TRBJ2-7; D gene: TRBD1; CDR3 DNA: TGTGCCAGCAGCGAAACCGGGACAGGGCCGTTCGAGCAGTACTTC; CDR3 protein: CASSETGTGPFEQYF
clone size: many; V gene: TRBV2; CDR3 length: 14; J gene: TRBJ2-3; D gene: NA; CDR3 DNA: TGTGCCAGCAAAGTGGTGGCGGTTGTAGATACGCAGTATTTT; CDR3 protein: CASKVVAVVDTQYF
clone size: many; V gene: TRBV3-1; CDR3 length: 16; J gene: TRBJ1-4; D gene: NA; CDR3 DNA: TGTGCCAGCAGCCAAGATAAGACAGAGGTCAATGAAAAACTGTTTTTT; CDR3 protein: CASSQDKTEVNEKLFF
clone size: NA; V gene: TRBV6-2/TRBV6-3; CDR3 length: 17; J gene: TRBJ1-4; D gene: NA; CDR3 DNA: TGTGCCAGCAGCCAAGTTTGGAGTAGGGCCACTAATGAAAAACTGTTTTTT; CDR3 protein: CASSQVWSRATNEKLFF
clone size: NA; V gene: TRBV12-5; CDR3 length: 14; J gene: TRBJ2-3; D gene: NA; CDR3 DNA: TGTGCTAGTGGCCAGGGGTCTAGCACAGATACGCAGTATTTT; CDR3 protein: CASGQGSSTDTQYF
clone size: many; V gene: TRBV30; CDR3 length: 14; J gene: TRBJ2-1; D gene: TRBD2; CDR3 DNA: TGTGCCTGGGGTAGGCGGGAGATCCGAAATGAGCAGTTCTTC; CDR3 protein: CAWGRREIRNEQFF
clone size: few; V gene: TRBV20-1; CDR3 length: 16; J gene: TRBJ1-2; D gene: TRBD1; CDR3 DNA: TGCAGTACAACAGGGGGACAGAGATCCGGTAACTATGGCTACACCTTC; CDR3 protein: CSTTGGQRSGNYGYTF
clone size: few; V gene: TRBV4-2; CDR3 length: 16; J gene: TRBJ2-3; D gene: NA; CDR3 DNA: TGTGCCAGCAGCCAAGAGGAAGCGAGGGCTGCAGATACGCAGTATTTT; CDR3 protein: CASSQEEARAADTQYF
clone size: NA; V gene: TRBV18; CDR3 length: 17; J gene: TRBJ2-1; D gene: NA; CDR3 DNA: TGTGCCAGCTCACCAGTCGGCGGGAAGAGCTCCTACAATGAGCAGTTCTTC; CDR3 protein: CASSPVGGKSSYNEQFF
clone size: few; V gene: TRBV4-3; CDR3 length: 17; J gene: TRBJ2-1; D gene: TRBD2; CDR3 DNA: TGCGCCAGCAGCCAACGGGGGGGAGCGGGAGGGCGGGATGAGCAGTTCTTC; CDR3 protein: CASSQRGGAGGRDEQFF
clone size: many; V gene: TRBV28; CDR3 length: 15; J gene: TRBJ2-5; D gene: NA; CDR3 DNA: TGTGCCAGCAGTTTATGGAGGCCGGCAGTTGGGACCCAGTACTTC; CDR3 protein: CASSLWRPAVGTQYF
clone size: many; V gene: TRBV18; CDR3 length: 14; J gene: TRBJ2-7; D gene: NA; CDR3 DNA: TGTGCCAGCTCACCTTGGGCGGACTCCTACGAGCAGTACTTC; CDR3 protein: CASSPWADSYEQYF
clone size: NA; V gene: TRBV10-3; CDR3 length: 15; J gene: TRBJ1-5; D gene: NA; CDR3 DNA: TGTGCCATCAGTGAGAGGGGCGCTAGCAATCAGCCCCAGCATTTT; CDR3 protein: CAISERGASNQPQHF
clone size: many; V gene: TRBV7-9; CDR3 length: 13; J gene: TRBJ2-5; D gene: NA; CDR3 DNA: TGTGCCAGCAGCTTCGTTGAGGGGGAGACCCAGTACTTC; CDR3 protein: CASSFVEGETQYF
clone size: many; V gene: TRBV6-1; CDR3 length: 12; J gene: TRBJ1-2; D gene: NA; CDR3 DNA: TGTGCCAGCAGTGAGGTCCATTCGGGCTACACCTTC; CDR3 protein: CASSEVHSGYTF
clone size: many; V gene: TRBV3-1; CDR3 length: 16; J gene: TRBJ2-1; D gene: TRBD2; CDR3 DNA: TGTGCCAGCAGCCAGGACAGACTAGCGTGGAACAATGAGCAGTTCTTC; CDR3 protein: CASSQDRLAWNNEQFF
clone size: few; V gene: TRBV5-1; CDR3 length: 14; J gene: TRBJ2-2; D gene: TRBD1; CDR3 DNA: TGCGCCAGCAGCCCGGGACAGGGGGCCGGGGAGCTGCTTTTT; CDR3 protein: CASSPGQGAGELLF
clone size: many; V gene: TRBV20-1; CDR3 length: 13; J gene: TRBJ2-7; D gene: NA; CDR3 DNA: TGCAGCGGGACGCGGAAAAACTCCTACGAGCAGTACTTC; CDR3 protein: CSGTRKNSYEQYF
clone size: NA; V gene: TRBV4-1; CDR3 length: 15; J gene: TRBJ1-5; D gene: NA; CDR3 DNA: TGCGCCAGCAGCCAAGGGGACCCAAGCAATCAGCCCCAGCATTTT; CDR3 protein: CASSQGDPSNQPQHF
clone size: NA; V gene: TRBV28; CDR3 length: 16; J gene: TRBJ1-1; D gene: TRBD1; CDR3 DNA: TGTGCCAGCAGTACTAAAGGACAGGTGGTTAACACTGAAGCTTTCTTT; CDR3 protein: CASSTKGQVVNTEAFF
clone size: many; V gene: TRBV11-3; CDR3 length: 16; J gene: TRBJ2-1; D gene: TRBD2; CDR3 DNA: TGTGCCAGCAGCTTAGGTGCGGGAGGGCCGAACAATGAGCAGTTCTTC; CDR3 protein: CASSLGAGGPNNEQFF
clone size: NA; V gene: TRBV6-9; CDR3 length: 16; J gene: TRBJ1-4; D gene: NA; CDR3 DNA: TGTGCCAGCAGTTACTCAGCGGCAGTTAATAATGAAAAACTGTTTTTT; CDR3 protein: CASSYSAAVNNEKLFF
clone size: NA; V gene: TRBV6-2/TRBV6-3; CDR3 length: 15; J gene: TRBJ2-5; D gene: TRBD2; CDR3 DNA: TGTGCCAGCAGTTCCGCCCCTAGCGGACAAGAGACCCAGTACTTC; CDR3 protein: CASSSAPSGQETQYF
clone size: many; V gene: TRBV28; CDR3 length: 17; J gene: TRBJ2-1; D gene: TRBD1; CDR3 DNA: TGTGCCAGCAGTTTTGGACTCCGGGACAGGGATCACAATGAGCAGTTCTTC; CDR3 protein: CASSFGLRDRDHNEQFF
clone size: few; V gene: TRBV27; CDR3 length: 13; J gene: TRBJ1-1; D gene: NA; CDR3 DNA: TGTGCCAGCAGTCCCCCCTCTCGTACTGAAGCTTTCTTT; CDR3 protein: CASSPPSRTEAFF
clone size: NA; V gene: TRBV18; CDR3 length: 17; J gene: TRBJ1-1; D gene: NA; CDR3 DNA: TGTGCCAGCGCAAGCACTTACAGGGTGAAGGGGAACACTGAAGCTTTCTTT; CDR3 protein: CASASTYRVKGNTEAFF
clone size: many; V gene: TRBV2; CDR3 length: 15; J gene: TRBJ1-5; D gene: NA; CDR3 DNA: TGTGCCAGCAGTGAAGCAGGGGCTGAAAATCAGCCCCAGCATTTT; CDR3 protein: CASSEAGAENQPQHF
clone size: NA; V gene: TRBV27; CDR3 length: 15; J gene: TRBJ1-1; D gene: TRBD1; CDR3 DNA: TGTGCCAGCAGTTCCACAGGGGGCTTGAACACTGAAGCTTTCTTT; CDR3 protein: CASSSTGGLNTEAFF
clone size: few; V gene: TRBV19; CDR3 length: 14; J gene: TRBJ2-5; D gene: NA; CDR3 DNA: TGTGCCAGTACCCGAGGGTTATGGCAAGAGACCCAGTACTTC; CDR3 protein: CASTRGLWQETQYF
clone size: NA; V gene: TRBV7-8; CDR3 length: 15; J gene: TRBJ2-7; D gene: TRBD2; CDR3 DNA: TGTGCCAGCAGCTTAGTCCGGGGGGTCCGCTACGAGCAGTACTTC; CDR3 protein: CASSLVRGVRYEQYF
clone size: few; V gene: TRBV5-1; CDR3 length: 17; J gene: TRBJ2-7; D gene: TRBD2; CDR3 DNA: TGCGCCAGCAGCTTGTTGCTAGCGGCAGGGAGTTCCTACGAGCAGTACTTC; CDR3 protein: CASSLLLAAGSSYEQYF
clone size: many; V gene: TRBV9; CDR3 length: 12; J gene: TRBJ2-7; D gene: NA; CDR3 DNA: TGTGCCAGCAGCGTCTCTCCGAAAGAGCAGTACTTC; CDR3 protein: CASSVSPKEQYF
clone size: NA; V gene: TRBV24-1; CDR3 length: 16; J gene: TRBJ2-1; D gene: NA; CDR3 DNA: TGTGCCACCCCTTCGAGGAAAGGGACTTCCTACAATGAGCAGTTCTTC; CDR3 protein: CATPSRKGTSYNEQFF
clone size: many; V gene: TRBV11-2; CDR3 length: 18; J gene: TRBJ2-1; D gene: TRBD2; CDR3 DNA: TGTGCCAGCAGCTTCCGGACTAGCGGGAGGGCCTATGGCAATGAGCAGTTCTTC; CDR3 protein: CASSFRTSGRAYGNEQFF
clone size: many; V gene: TRBV28; CDR3 length: 13; J gene: TRBJ2-3; D gene: NA; CDR3 DNA: TGTGCCACCAGGGCGCCGGGCACAGATACGCAGTATTTT; CDR3 protein: CATRAPGTDTQYF
clone size: many; V gene: TRBV7-9; CDR3 length: 18; J gene: TRBJ1-1; D gene: NA; CDR3 DNA: TGTGCCAGCAGCTACAGGGACTCTTACTTGGGGGCTAACACTGAAGCTTTCTTT; CDR3 protein: CASSYRDSYLGANTEAFF
clone size: NA; V gene: TRBV27; CDR3 length: 14; J gene: TRBJ1-1; D gene: NA; CDR3 DNA: TGTGCCAGCAGTCGGGGGGGAGGTGAAACTGAAGCTTTCTTT; CDR3 protein: CASSRGGGETEAFF
clone size: many; V gene: TRBV3-1; CDR3 length: 15; J gene: TRBJ2-3; D gene: TRBD1; CDR3 DNA: TGTGCCAGCAGCACCCGACAGGGTGACACAGATACGCAGTATTTT; CDR3 protein: CASSTRQGDTDTQYF
clone size: many; V gene: TRBV4-1; CDR3 length: 15; J gene: TRBJ2-3; D gene: TRBD2; CDR3 DNA: TGCGCCAGCAGCCTATACGGGAGGGGGGCAGATACGCAGTATTTT; CDR3 protein: CASSLYGRGADTQYF
clone size: many; V gene: TRBV28; CDR3 length: 11; J gene: TRBJ2-7; D gene: NA; CDR3 DNA: TGTGCCAGCAGTACCCGACGCGAGCAGTACTTC; CDR3 protein: CASSTRREQYF
clone size: many; V gene: TRBV6-1; CDR3 length: 16; J gene: TRBJ2-7; D gene: NA; CDR3 DNA: TGTGCCAGCAGTGAAAGGTCCCCGGGAAACTCCTACGAGCAGTACTTC; CDR3 protein: CASSERSPGNSYEQYF
clone size: many; V gene: TRBV18; CDR3 length: 13; J gene: TRBJ2-3; D gene: NA; CDR3 DNA: TGTGCCAGCTTTAGCGCGGGCACAGATACGCAGTATTTT; CDR3 protein: CASFSAGTDTQYF
clone size: NA; V gene: TRBV7-2; CDR3 length: 14; J gene: TRBJ1-2; D gene: NA; CDR3 DNA: TGTGCCAGCAGCCGGGGGACCGAGAGTTATGGCTACACCTTC; CDR3 protein: CASSRGTESYGYTF
clone size: few; V gene: TRBV18; CDR3 length: 13; J gene: TRBJ2-7; D gene: NA; CDR3 DNA: TGTGCCAGCTCACTTACCAGGGACCACGGGCAGTACTTC; CDR3 protein: CASSLTRDHGQYF
clone size: many; V gene: TRBV30; CDR3 length: 11; J gene: TRBJ1-1; D gene: NA; CDR3 DNA: TGTGCCTGGACCGGGAGCACTGAAGCTTTCTTT; CDR3 protein: CAWTGSTEAFF
clone size: many; V gene: TRBV11-2; CDR3 length: 16; J gene: TRBJ2-1; D gene: TRBD1; CDR3 DNA: TGTGCCAGCAGCCCCGGGAGAGGGACAGGGGTATATGAGCAGTTCTTC; CDR3 protein: CASSPGRGTGVYEQFF